This TCR beta chain is drawn from a study of blood T cell repertoires in COVID-19. Repertoires were generated with immunoSEQ multiplex PCR, while TCRdb's copy carries only in-frame clones and drops some. The table has around 260,000 clones, roughly 88% seen once. This CDR3 is built from 14 residues. CDR1 is SGHRS, CDR2 YFSETQ, per germline. V was shortened by 0 bases and J by 7 bases, with 14 bases between the two germline ends. The V call is TRBV5-1, the J call TRBJ2-7; possible D gene TRBD1, 7 bases. Sequenced: peripheral blood. The sequence was collected from a human donor with COVID-19, enrolled during active disease. The donor label of this sample is uncertain. The CDR3 reads CASSLDRGGWEQYF. CDR3 DNA sequence: TGCGCCAGCAGCTTGGACAGGGGAGGTTGGGAGCAGTACTTC.